The 22 T cell receptor beta chains below were found in one sample sequenced in a study of tumor-infiltrating lymphocytes in primary liver carcinoma. Reverse transcription of 500 to 650 ng total RNA with a constant-region primer produced TCR beta cDNA. The TCR beta library was amplified through three nested multiplex PCR rounds in a modified ARM-PCR procedure. PCR rounds one and two used TRBV1-TRBV30 forward primers with a C-beta reverse primer for approximately 10 cycles each. TCRdb reanalysed the multiplex PCR reads using MiXCR and keeps one entry per CDR3 protein. The sample includes approximately 120,000 distinct CDR3 sequences, around 60% of them seen just once. Each 20-30 mg portion of unsorted bulk tissue served as the source for co-extraction of RNA and DNA. Sequencing input: liver tumor tissue from sampling region 3. Subset in this sample: tumor region T3, left-lateral pole. The receptors originated from a woman aged 60 to 75 with primary liver carcinoma and hepatitis B virus infection.

The chain carries TRBV7-2 and TRBJ2-4, with D maybe TRBD1 (5 bases). V was shortened by 1 base and J by 0 bases, with 13 bases between the two germline ends. Germline-derived CDR1 and CDR2 are SGHTA and FQGNSA. CDR3 size: 17 residues. The CDR3 protein is CASSLGPGATAKNIQYF. CDR3 nucleotide sequence: TGTGCCAGCAGCTTAGGACCTGGGGCCACAGCCAAAAACATTCAGTACTTC.

This clonotype came up many times. This chain uses TRBV7-8 with TRBJ1-1; D ambiguous. Germline V lookup: CDR1 SGHVS, CDR2 FQNEAQ. The CDR3 covers 14 residues. Deletions cut 1 base from V and 1 base from J, with 7 bases between. In nucleotides, the CDR3 is TGTGCCAGCAGCTTAGATCTCCGGAACACTGAAGCTTTCTTT. Residues: CASSLDLRNTEAFF.

This clonotype rates as medium-sized. This chain uses TRBV11-3 with TRBJ2-2; TRBD1 matches at 11 bases. Germline V lookup: CDR1 SGHNT, CDR2 YENEEA. With 7 bases clipped from V and 5 bases from J, the junction kept 3 bases outside the gene matches. The CDR3 has 14 residues. The CDR3 coding sequence is TGTGCCAGCAAGGGACAGGGGGTAACCGGGGAGCTGTTTTTT. This encodes CASKGQGVTGELFF.

About this clonotype itself: Its ends do not fully match the called genes, so a read error is possible. This sequence joins TRBV12-3 or TRBV12-4 and TRBJ1-4, with TRBD1 matching 8 bases. The CDR3 spans 15 residues. The CDR3 nucleotides are TGTGCCAGCAGCCCGGGACAGGCTACTAATGAAAAACTGTCTTTT. As protein: CASSPGQATNEKLSF.

To note about this clonotype: A read error is likely, as this CDR3 ends without the conserved phenylalanine or tryptophan. The rearrangement joins TRBV29-1 to TRBJ2-7, with 10 bases fitting TRBD1. Per the germline V gene, CDR1 is SQVTM and CDR2 is ANQGSEA. The CDR3 contains 16 residues. V lost 4 bases, J lost 6 bases, and 15 bases stayed unmatched. CDR3 region: CSVALTRQGAGSEQYS. The CDR3 DNA follows: TGCAGCGTTGCTCTTACGAGACAGGGGGCGGGTTCCGAGCAGTACTCC.

This clonotype came up many times. The J gene is TRBJ2-5, the V gene TRBV29-1, with 7 bases identical to TRBD1. Losses at the gene ends were 1 base for V and 0 bases for J; bases not matched to a gene: 5. Germline values: CDR1 SQVTM, CDR2 ANQGSEA. This CDR3 spans 15 amino acids. The CDR3 here is CSVEGPTGDQETQYF. CDR3 DNA sequence: TGCAGCGTTGAAGGCCCAACAGGGGACCAAGAGACCCAGTACTTC.

Regarding this clonotype: A much bigger clone sits one base away, suggesting this may be a read error. V is TRBV6-6 and J is TRBJ2-5; 7 nucleotides line up with TRBD1. Germline CDR1 reads MNHNY; CDR2 reads SVGAGI (reference sequence). V shed 6 bases, J shed 4 bases, and the junction held 14 bases outside the gene matches. This CDR3 is built from 16 residues. The chain's CDR3 is CASSQGKGGAVETQYF. In DNA form, the CDR3 reads TGTGCCAGCAGCCAGGGCAAAGGGGGCGCGGTAGAGACCCAGTACTTC.

As regards this clonotype: Germline is not matched at one junction end, which may reflect a read error. The V and J genes are TRBV6-1 and TRBJ2-7, with D perhaps TRBD1 or TRBD2 (5 bases each). This CDR3 is built from 14 residues. Per germline, CDR1 MNHNS and CDR2 SASEGT. DNA for the CDR3: TGCGCCGGCAGCGTCCGGGACCCCTACTACGAGCAGTATTTC. It specifies CAGSVRDPYYEQYF.

Details on this clonotype: The conserved closing phenylalanine or tryptophan is absent in this CDR3, likely reflecting a read error. This rearrangement joins TRBV11-2 to TRBJ2-6, with 7 positions matching TRBD1. In germline, CDR1 is SGHAT, CDR2 FQNNGV. The CDR3 covers 15 residues. CDR3 nucleotides: TGTGCCAGCACCTTAGGGGGCGCAGAGGCCAACGTCCTGACTTTA. This sequence encodes CASTLGGAEANVLTL.

Notes on this clonotype: A much bigger clone sits one base away, suggesting this may be a read error. This chain uses TRBV5-5 with TRBJ1-3; D is uncertain. CDR3 size: 14 residues. Trimming took 6 bases from V and 0 from J, leaving 10 bases between them. Germline V gene data show CDR1 as SGHKS and CDR2 as YYEKEE (reference sequence). CDR3 sequence: CASNFAFSGNTIYF. The CDR3 DNA reads TGTGCCAGCAACTTTGCTTTCTCTGGAAACACCATATATTTT.

The rearrangement links TRBV28 to TRBJ2-1; perhaps TRBD2 as D (6 bases). This CDR3 comprises 16 residues. Trimming pared 5 bases from V and 2 bases from J, leaving 16 bases between. CDR1 and CDR2 (germline): MDHEN, SYDVKM. This CDR3 reads CASSACGTHTYNEQFF. The DNA of the CDR3 is TGTGCCAGCAGTGCCTGCGGGACCCACACCTACAATGAGCAGTTCTTC.

Concerning this clonotype itself: A much larger clone differs from this one at a single base, so this may be a read error. In this CDR3 the conserved last residue, phenylalanine or tryptophan, is missing, so a read error is likely. This sequence joins TRBV7-8 and TRBJ2-5; 7 positions match TRBD2. The CDR3 is made up of 17 amino acids. Per germline, CDR1 SGHVS and CDR2 FQNEAQ. V shed 5 bases and J 5 bases; nucleotides not matched to a gene: 17. The CDR3 protein is CASSPQGGVWILETQYS. The CDR3 DNA is TGTGCCAGCAGCCCTCAGGGAGGGGTTTGGATATTGGAGACCCAGTACTCC.

As concerns this clonotype: A read error may be the cause here, since a much bigger clone is one base away. The genes are TRBV6-2 or TRBV6-3 and TRBJ2-1; D not resolved. The germline V gene encodes CDR1 MNHEY and CDR2 SVGEGT. CDR3 length: 18 amino acids. Trimming left V 0 bases short and J 5 bases short, with 20 bases between. CDR3: CASSYSILWATSNNEQFF. The CDR3 bases are TGTGCCAGCAGTTACTCGATTCTATGGGCTACAAGCAACAATGAGCAGTTCTTC.

On this clonotype itself: A read error may explain this, as a much larger clone is one base away. This sequence joins TRBV7-8 and TRBJ2-7; D possibly uses TRBD1 or TRBD2 (5 bases each). This CDR3 is built from 15 residues. CDR1 is SGHVS and CDR2 is FQNEAQ in the germline V gene. Trimming took off 5 bases at V and 7 bases at J, with 21 bases between the two ends. The CDR3: CASSPIGTLSREQYF. In DNA, the CDR3 is TGTGCCAGCAGCCCAATCGGGACCCTATCTCGTGAGCAGTACTTC.

This clonotype was picked up a small number of times. The chain joins TRBV5-8 to TRBJ2-1, with 8 nucleotides matching TRBD2. CDR1 is SGHTS, CDR2 YDEGEE, per germline. The CDR3 runs to 13 residues. Here the CDR3 DNA reads TGTGTCAGAGGGTCACTAGCGGACAATGAGCAGTTCTTC. It specifies CVRGSLADNEQFF.

In its sample, this clonotype was seen a few times. The genes are TRBV7-9 and TRBJ2-3; 7 nucleotides line up with TRBD2. Trimming cost V 9 bases and J 11 bases; bases outside gene matches: 11. Germline V gene sequence: CDR1 SEHNR, CDR2 FQNEAQ (reference sequence). The CDR3 spans 12 residues. The CDR3, as DNA: TGTGCCAGTAGCCCCCCCGGCGGGGGGCAGTATTTT. Translating it yields CASSPPGGGQYF.

Note on this clonotype: This clone may be a read error of a much larger clone one base away. V and J are TRBV6-6 and TRBJ1-1; no reliable D call. Germline CDR1 MNHNY, CDR2 SVGAGI (reference sequence). The CDR3 runs 14 residues. CDR3 in amino acids: CASKYLGLNTETFF. In DNA, the CDR3 is TGTGCCAGCAAGTATTTGGGATTGAACACTGAAACTTTCTTT.

There are many counts of this clonotype. The V and J genes are TRBV4-2 and TRBJ2-5, with 9 bases lining up with TRBD1. Germline V lookup: CDR1 LGHNA, CDR2 YNFKEQ. V lost 1 base to trimming and J lost 4 bases; unmatched junction nucleotides: 4. The CDR3 is 15 residues long. The CDR3 DNA follows: TGTGCCAGCAGCCAAGTCGACAGGGGGGGAGAGACCCAGTACTTC. It translates to CASSQVDRGGETQYF.

Note on this clonotype: Germline is not matched at one junction end, which may reflect a read error. The chain has TRBV6-6 and TRBJ2-6, with D maybe TRBD1 (6 bases). The CDR3 has 16 amino acids. Germline V gives CDR1 MNHNY, CDR2 SVGAGI (reference sequence). In DNA form, the CDR3 reads TGTGCCAGCACAGATGGCCCAGGGGCTGGGGCCAACATCCTGACTTTC. Its protein product is CASTDGPGAGANILTF.

A word on this clonotype: Germline and junction disagree at one end, which may indicate a read error. The genes are TRBV6-5 and TRBJ2-1; 11 positions match TRBD2. Germline CDR1 is MNHEY and CDR2 is SVGAGI. This CDR3 has 18 residues. The CDR3 loop reads CVSSSGTSGWGSYNEQFF. DNA for the CDR3: TGTGTCAGCAGTTCCGGGACTAGCGGTTGGGGCTCCTACAATGAGCAGTTCTTT.

This clonotype has ten or more counts. The chain has TRBV6-5 and TRBJ1-4; the D is unclear. The germline CDR1 and CDR2 sequences are MNHEY and SVGAGI. V lost 0 bases to trimming and J lost 7 bases, with 12 bases between them. This CDR3 is built from 15 residues. The CDR3 DNA is TGTGCCAGCAGTTACTCGGGCCCAAGGAGTGAAAAACTGTTTTTT. Protein sequence: CASSYSGPRSEKLFF.

This clonotype was observed a handful of times. This may be a read error, as it is one base from a much larger clone. The chain carries TRBV6-1 and TRBJ2-2; the match to TRBD2 covers 8 bases. CDR1 MNHNS and CDR2 SASEGT come from the germline V gene. The CDR3 extends over 15 amino acids. In DNA, the CDR3 is TGTGCCAGCAGTCCTAGCGGGTTGAACACCGGGAAGCTGTTTTTT. This encodes CASSPSGLNTGKLFF.